This TCR beta chain was identified during a study of T cells in Graves' hyperthyroidism and ophthalmopathy (dated by TCRdb to the late 2010s). At the level of the whole study: Peripheral blood samples were taken at the time of initial diagnosis, prior to any treatment. Prospective prediction of ophthalmopathy was tested in an independent validation cohort of 18 to 20 hyperthyroidism patients and some 17 patients who later progressed to ophthalmopathy. The paper reports TCR Vbeta CDR3 sequencing of about 140 peripheral blood samples: some 41 ophthalmopathy, under 80 hyperthyroidism and around 17 progressor patients. After blood sampling, hyperthyroidism patients were treated with methimazole at a starting dose of 30 mg daily, and ophthalmopathy patients were treated with high-dose intravenous methylprednisolone. In more than 5 Graves' hyperthyroidism patients, the study also compared T-cell repertoires from thyroid tissue with T-cell repertoires from blood. TCR V-J signatures able to tell the groups apart were searched for in a discovery cohort of more than 90 patients, of whom 43 had Graves' ophthalmopathy and under 65 had stable Graves' hyperthyroidism. For training and testing, the 100 or so patients in the discovery cohort were randomly divided in a 7:3 ratio. Study-wide conclusions, independent of this receptor: In cross-validation, a model built on a 13 V-J signature told ophthalmopathy apart from stable hyperthyroidism with 87.88% sensitivity and roughly 82% specificity, and in testing the same model reached 80%/75%. In validation, progression to ophthalmopathy was predicted by the model with roughly 71% sensitivity and around 75% specificity, a median of 6.5 months before onset. No statistical method was used to set the sample size in advance, and investigators knew the group allocation. Blood samples also contained most of the expanded thyroid clonotypes (frequency above 0.001), which suggests that blood repertoires may reflect thyroid immune responses.

Points on this clonotype: No antigen is known for it. No base-level quality is on record; no much larger clone is a single base apart.

Stable Graves' hyperthyroidism was defined as the absence of progression to ophthalmopathy over 18 months of follow-up. Hyperthyroidism patients were newly diagnosed, had a disease duration of under 2 months, and were aged 18 to 65 years. The study excluded patients with uncontrolled infections, other autoimmune diseases, pregnancy or lactation. Clinical symptoms, serum thyroxine and TRAb, thyroid ultrasound, and orbital computed tomography formed the basis for the diagnoses. Ficoll-Paque density gradient centrifugation was used to isolate PBMCs from about 9.4 ml of fresh peripheral blood. Total RNA was extracted using Trizol reagent, and RNA quality was assessed on an Agilent 2100 Bioanalyzer. The TCR beta CDR3 regions were amplified from RNA transcripts. The first round of RT-PCR for the TCR CDR3 was performed with the HTBI primer set and the Qiagen OneStep RT-PCR kit. Libraries were constructed in a second round of multiplex PCR, after which size selection and purification were carried out. Sequencing of the libraries was done on an Illumina HiSeq2000 using paired-end 100 bp reads. The authors' pipeline ran thus. SOAPnuke was used to process the raw data, throwing out any read that contained adapters or uncalled bases, had a mean Phred below 15, or lacked an exact constant-primer or identifier match. COPE v1.2.5 was used to merge the high-quality paired reads, and each unique nucleotide sequence was defined as a clonotype. MiTCR v1.1 was used to align clonotypes to the IMGT TRBV, TRBD and TRBJ reference segments. Analysis was restricted to V-J combinations with a frequency above 0.0001, which covered approximately 99% of repertoires. A TCS score was defined as the ratio of F50 (clonal expansion) to E x V (chaos), with BLOSUM62-based TCRdist applied between CDR3 peptides within each V-J. Welch's t-statistics and random forest reduced just over 500 V-J features to 13, which were used in a naive Bayes classifier (R e1071). TCRdb reran the public reads through fastp at Q25 and MiXCR, keeping productive beta chains. Rows are combined by CDR3 protein, so each entry shows the most common genes and DNA. TCRdb's processing, not the authors' own work, is the source of the V and J calls. The table for this sample lists around 690,000 distinct CDR3 sequences; roughly 17% of them were counted only once. The leading ten clones occupy around a sixth of the sample.

The germline V gene provides CDR1 MGHRA and CDR2 YSYEKL. Measured from the cysteine to the phenylalanine, the CDR3 is 16 residues long. Just the 48-base CDR3 DNA is kept, in frame starting at base 1. V is cut by 0 bases and J by 2 bases, and the space between the germline ends is 11 bases. Sequencing was done on a sample of blood. This chain is built from TRBV4-1 and TRBJ1-5; no D gene can be assigned with confidence. The receptor was derived from a man between 45 and 60 years old with Graves' hyperthyroidism. The CDR3 loop reads CASSQEGRVGNQPQHF. The nucleotides are TGCGCCAGCAGCCAAGAAGGACGGGTGGGCAATCAGCCCCAGCATTTT.